These T cell receptor beta chains were read from a single sample in a study of T-cell memory formation after mild COVID-19. TCRdb processed the 5' RACE reads anew with MiXCR; each CDR3 protein has one entry. The repertoire consists of 400,000 to 550,000 distinct CDR3 sequences, with roughly 25% occurring once and the leading ten covering roughly an eighth. The material sequenced was PBMCs or a T cell subset sorted from them (not recorded which). The receptor set was obtained from an adult woman who had mild COVID-19 (a few samples of this study predate the infection). Cell type and time point are not known. Both conserved end residues are part of each CDR3. Fields, in order: D gene, V gene, J gene, clone size, CDR3 protein, CDR3 DNA. D genes are given only for firm matches. A row's size may be missing; if present it is once, few, many or a size class.

-	TRBV6-5	TRBJ1-6	few	CASSYSLGVKGNSPLHF	TGTGCCAGCAGTTACTCGTTAGGAGTTAAAGGGAATTCACCCCTCCACTTT
TRBD1	TRBV5-1	TRBJ2-7	-	CASSITGTGIYEQYF	TGCGCCAGCAGCATTACCGGGACAGGGATCTACGAGCAGTACTTC
TRBD2	TRBV20-1	TRBJ2-3	-	CSARALGGRLADPTDTQYF	TGCAGTGCTAGAGCCCTTGGAGGGAGGCTAGCGGATCCGACAGATACGCAGTATTTT
TRBD1	TRBV18	TRBJ1-4	-	CASSPIGQAELFF	TGTGCCAGCTCACCAATCGGACAGGCTGAACTGTTTTTT
-	TRBV30	TRBJ1-1	-	CAWSPGDTRLSFF	TGTGCCTGGAGCCCGGGGGACACTCGTTTGTCGTTCTTT
-	TRBV7-2	TRBJ2-6	-	CASSSLSSGANVLTF	TGTGCCAGCAGCTCACTGAGCTCTGGGGCCAACGTCCTGACTTTC
-	TRBV7-8	TRBJ2-3	-	CASSLQTVSGPDTQYF	TGTGCCAGCAGCCTACAGACAGTCAGCGGTCCAGATACGCAGTATTTT
TRBD1	TRBV19	TRBJ1-6	-	CASGTVDNSPLHF	TGTGCCAGTGGGACAGTAGATAATTCACCCCTCCACTTT
-	TRBV21-1	TRBJ1-1	few	CASSRGQGVSEAFF	TGTGCCAGCAGCAGAGGACAGGGGGTTTCTGAAGCTTTCTTT
TRBD1	TRBV7-8	TRBJ2-5	few	CASSVTGGSGETQYF	TGTGCCAGCAGCGTAACAGGGGGCTCGGGAGAGACCCAGTACTTC
-	TRBV15	TRBJ2-1	-	CATSRGPTQDYNEQFF	TGTGCCACCAGCAGAGGTCCGACCCAGGACTACAATGAGCAGTTCTTC
-	TRBV12-3/TRBV12-4	TRBJ2-3	-	CASSLYSDTQYF	TGTGCCAGCAGTTTATACTCAGATACGCAGTATTTT
-	TRBV28	TRBJ1-4	-	CASNTGFATNEKLFF	TGTGCCAGCAATACCGGATTTGCAACTAATGAAAAACTGTTTTTT
-	TRBV27	TRBJ2-2	-	CASSYQERTGELFF	TGTGCCAGCAGCTACCAAGAGCGAACCGGGGAGCTGTTTTTT
TRBD1	TRBV18	TRBJ2-7	-	CASSRELGTGGGYEQYF	TGTGCCAGCTCACGCGAGCTCGGGACAGGGGGCGGCTACGAGCAGTACTTC
-	TRBV5-1	TRBJ2-5	few	CASSGQGGQETQYF	TGCGCCAGCAGCGGGCAGGGGGGCCAAGAGACCCAGTACTTC
TRBD1	TRBV3-1	TRBJ2-1	-	CASSQPGQGYNEQFF	TGTGCCAGCAGCCAACCGGGACAGGGCTACAATGAGCAGTTCTTC
-	TRBV5-6	TRBJ1-1	-	CASSLRPERSNTEAFF	TGTGCCAGCAGCTTGAGGCCCGAAAGGTCGAACACTGAAGCTTTCTTT
-	TRBV5-1	TRBJ1-1	few	CASSPPERGWNTEAFF	TGCGCCAGCAGCCCACCCGAGAGGGGATGGAACACTGAAGCTTTCTTT
TRBD2	TRBV16	TRBJ2-1	-	CASSQTSGTNEQFF	TGTGCCAGCAGCCAGACTAGCGGGACCAATGAGCAGTTCTTC
-	TRBV12-3/TRBV12-4	TRBJ2-3	-	CASSFGTTTDTQYF	TGTGCCAGCAGTTTCGGGACAACCACAGATACGCAGTATTTT
-	TRBV7-2	TRBJ2-7	many	CASSLARISGALVYEQYF	TGTGCCAGCAGCTTAGCCCGGATTTCAGGGGCCCTCGTCTACGAGCAGTACTTC
TRBD2	TRBV12-3/TRBV12-4	TRBJ2-5	-	CASSISGGAVETQYF	TGTGCCAGCAGTATTAGCGGGGGGGCCGTGGAGACCCAGTACTTC
TRBD2	TRBV6-5	TRBJ2-2	few	CASKTSGATGELFF	TGTGCCAGCAAAACTAGCGGGGCCACCGGGGAGCTGTTTTTT
-	TRBV20-1	TRBJ2-7	-	CSARGLSEQYF	TGCAGTGCTAGGGGGCTCTCCGAGCAGTACTTC
TRBD1	TRBV20-1	TRBJ2-7	once	CSAEGGSSYEQYF	TGCAGTGCGGAAGGGGGCTCCTCCTACGAGCAGTACTTC
-	TRBV19	TRBJ1-1	once	CASSNTMYRVNTEAFF	TGTGCCAGTAGTAATACAATGTACAGGGTGAACACTGAAGCTTTCTTT
-	TRBV21-1	TRBJ1-2	-	CASSKENRASFYGYTF	TGTGCCAGCAGCAAAGAAAACAGGGCGAGTTTCTATGGCTACACCTTC
TRBD1	TRBV18	TRBJ2-5	-	CASSPPQGARETQYF	TGTGCCAGCTCACCCCCCCAGGGGGCGCGGGAGACCCAGTACTTC
-	TRBV29-1	TRBJ1-1	-	CSGGDREAFF	TGCAGCGGGGGAGATAGGGAAGCTTTCTTT
-	TRBV5-1	TRBJ2-1	-	CASSLVGGSMYNEQFF	TGCGCCAGCAGCTTGGTTGGAGGATCCATGTACAATGAGCAGTTCTTC
-	TRBV3-1	TRBJ1-1	many	CASSLRGGEAFF	TGTGCCAGCAGCCTAAGAGGAGGGGAAGCTTTCTTT
TRBD2	TRBV24-1	TRBJ2-1	-	CATQGTSGRIHDEQFF	TGTGCCACCCAAGGGACTAGCGGGAGAATACACGATGAGCAGTTCTTC
-	TRBV7-9	TRBJ2-3	few	CASSLSIAPGDTQYF	TGTGCCAGCAGCTTAAGTATCGCCCCCGGGGATACGCAGTATTTT
-	TRBV5-8	TRBJ2-3	few	CASSLQGRDTQYF	TGTGCCAGCAGCTTGCAGGGACGGGATACGCAGTATTTT
TRBD1	TRBV2	TRBJ2-4	few	CASQTGGGNIQYF	TGTGCCAGCCAAACAGGGGGAGGAAACATTCAGTACTTC
-	TRBV2	TRBJ2-7	few	CVVHRDNYEQYF	TGTGTCGTTCACAGGGACAACTACGAGCAGTACTTC
-	TRBV11-2	TRBJ2-1	few	CASRSRVTWDHEQFF	TGTGCCAGCAGATCAAGGGTCACCTGGGACCATGAGCAGTTCTTC
-	TRBV7-8	TRBJ1-6	few	CASSLGVPGVNSPLHF	TGTGCCAGCAGCTTAGGGGTACCAGGGGTAAATTCACCCCTCCACTTT
TRBD2	TRBV2	TRBJ2-5	many	CASFPSGGAAETQYF	TGTGCCAGCTTCCCTAGCGGGGGGGCAGCGGAGACCCAGTACTTC
TRBD2	TRBV12-3/TRBV12-4	TRBJ2-1	-	CASSLGTASAGGANNEQFF	TGTGCCAGCAGTTTGGGGACAGCTTCAGCGGGAGGCGCCAACAATGAGCAGTTCTTC
TRBD1	TRBV5-1	TRBJ2-3	few	CASSSVTGGTDTQYF	TGCGCCAGCAGCTCGGTTACAGGGGGAACAGATACGCAGTATTTT
-	TRBV7-3	TRBJ2-1	-	CASSLIPGPSYNEQFF	TGTGCCAGCAGCTTAATTCCGGGGCCCTCCTACAATGAGCAGTTCTTC
-	TRBV19	TRBJ2-2	few	CASIRGGPFTGELFF	TGTGCCAGTATCAGAGGGGGGCCATTTACCGGGGAGCTGTTTTTT
TRBD2	TRBV12-3/TRBV12-4	TRBJ2-7	-	CASSSGTSGSLYEQYF	TGTGCCAGCAGTTCGGGGACTAGCGGGAGTCTGTACGAGCAGTACTTC
-	TRBV20-1	TRBJ2-7	few	CSARDPGAREQYF	TGCAGTGCTAGAGATCCCGGGGCTCGGGAGCAGTACTTC
TRBD1	TRBV7-9	TRBJ1-5	-	CASSLAGTGVQPQHF	TGTGCCAGCAGCTTAGCCGGGACAGGGGTGCAGCCCCAGCATTTT
TRBD1	TRBV4-1	TRBJ2-2	many	CASSFDRAPGELFF	TGCGCCAGCAGCTTTGACAGGGCCCCCGGGGAGCTGTTTTTT
TRBD2	TRBV5-5	TRBJ2-1	-	CASRLAVYTEQFF	TGTGCCAGCAGACTAGCGGTATACACTGAGCAGTTCTTC